This T cell receptor beta chain appears in the sequencing data of a study of OX40 agonist ivuxolimab in advanced cancers. The wider study: Three patients got partial responses; one had hepatocellular carcinoma and two had cutaneous melanoma. Study results and limitations: Averaging showed that CD8+ T cells had more expanded clones than CD4+ did.

This clone appeared once. Its specificity is unknown. Using immunoSEQ multiplex PCR, the repertoire was profiled, and TCRdb retains in-frame clones only, with some absent. The table shows approximately 77,000 clones, with around nine tenths occurring only once. This TCR was recovered from an adult with an advanced solid tumor such as melanoma, head and neck, liver or kidney cancer. The material sequenced was CD4+ or CD8+ T cells sorted from blood, taken in a trial of the OX40 agonist ivuxolimab.

The CDR3 sequence is CASSPLSPGTGANVLTF. DNA for the CDR3: TGTGCCAGCAGTCCCCTTTCCCCGGGAACTGGGGCCAACGTCCTGACTTTC. The chain couples TRBV25-1 to TRBJ2-6; the D gene is possibly TRBD2 (5 bases). CDR1 MGHDK and CDR2 SYGVNS come from the germline V gene. V gave up 5 bases and J gave up 2 bases, with 16 bases separating them. This CDR3 has 17 residues.